The 8 T cell receptor beta chains in this list originate from one sample, sequenced in a study of blood T cell repertoires in COVID-19. Produced via immunoSEQ multiplex PCR; TCRdb's table is partial and in-frame only. Found here are hundreds of thousands of clones, just under 90% of them singletons; the top ten hold 1.2%. Sequencing was carried out using PBMCs or T cells enriched from blood (not recorded which). All receptors derive from a man between 25 and 39 years old who had recovered from COVID-19.

About this clone: This same CDR3 is encoded by further DNA sequences in the sample. This chain uses TRBV11-2 with TRBJ2-7; no clear D gene. CDR1 is SGHAT and CDR2 is FQNNGV in the germline V gene. The V and J ends lost 5 bases and 1 base respectively, with 3 bases between them. The CDR3 has 11 amino acids. This chain's CDR3 is CASSQSYEQYF. The DNA of the CDR3 is TGTGCCAGCAGCCAATCCTACGAGCAGTACTTC.

The chain employs TRBV28 and TRBJ2-1; TRBD2 is a possible D gene (5 bases). V lost 6 bases and J 0 bases, leaving 21 bases between the germline ends. The germline V gene encodes CDR1 MDHEN and CDR2 SYDVKM. The CDR3 has 18 residues. The CDR3 DNA reads TGTGCCAGCAGGGACTCAAATTCCTCCCCGAGCTCCTACAATGAGCAGTTCTTC. This codes for CASRDSNSSPSSYNEQFF.

V usage is TRBV6-5 and J usage is TRBJ2-7; 9 bases are a match to TRBD1. The V and J ends lost 6 bases and 5 bases, in that order; junction bases with no gene match: 5. CDR3 length: 13 residues. The germline CDR1 and CDR2 sequences are MNHEY and SVGAGI. This CDR3 reads CASSDRGFHEQYF. In nucleotides, the CDR3 is TGTGCCAGCAGCGACAGGGGGTTTCACGAGCAGTACTTC.

The chain has TRBV7-9 and TRBJ2-1, with a possible D match to TRBD2 (6 bases). V was cut by 1 base and J by 6 bases, with 10 bases left in between. From germline, CDR1 is SEHNR and CDR2 FQNEAQ (reference sequence). The CDR3 covers 14 residues. The DNA of the CDR3 is TGTGCCAGCAGCTTAGGGACTACGATCAATGAGCAGTTCTTC. Translation gives CASSLGTTINEQFF.

This chain uses TRBV9 with TRBJ2-1; D might be TRBD1 (5 bases). Germline V gives CDR1 SGDLS, CDR2 YYNGEE. This CDR3 has 16 residues. V was pared by 4 bases and J by 0 bases, with 14 bases between. In nucleotides, the CDR3 is TGTGCCAGCAGCCGGTGGGGCCGTAGCTCCTACAATGAGCAGTTCTTC. It specifies CASSRWGRSSYNEQFF.

The rearrangement uses TRBV5-1 and TRBJ2-1; D not resolved. Per the germline V gene, CDR1 is SGHRS and CDR2 is YFSETQ. V lost 0 bases and J 7 bases, leaving 5 bases between the germline ends. The CDR3 loop spans 12 amino acids. CDR3 sequence reads: CASSLDFNEQFF. In DNA form, the CDR3 reads TGCGCCAGCAGCTTGGACTTTAATGAGCAGTTCTTC. Filled out from reference TRBV5-1 and TRBJ2-1, the complete variable domain reads KAGVTQTPRYLIKTRGQQVTLSCSPISGHRSVSWYQQTPGQGLQFLFEYFSETQRNKGNFPGRFSGRQFSNSRSEMNVSTLELGDSALYLCASSLDFNEQFFGPGTRLTVL.

The V gene is TRBV4-1, the J gene TRBJ2-1; no definite D call. The CDR3 spans 16 residues. Germline CDR1 is MGHRA and CDR2 is YSYEKL. The V and J ends lost 0 bases and 7 bases respectively, with 16 bases between them. CDR3: CASSQDSTLFGNEQFF. The CDR3 region has the DNA TGCGCCAGCAGCCAAGATAGCACACTCTTTGGGAATGAGCAGTTCTTC.

This clone was counted once. The chain couples TRBV5-1 to TRBJ1-6; D is ambiguous. The CDR3 runs to 15 residues. V lost 0 bases to trimming and J lost 3 bases, with 7 bases between them. Germline values: CDR1 SGHRS, CDR2 YFSETQ. CDR3 sequence: CASSLGAGYNSPLHF. CDR3 nucleotides: TGCGCCAGCAGCTTGGGGGCTGGCTATAATTCACCCCTCCACTTT.